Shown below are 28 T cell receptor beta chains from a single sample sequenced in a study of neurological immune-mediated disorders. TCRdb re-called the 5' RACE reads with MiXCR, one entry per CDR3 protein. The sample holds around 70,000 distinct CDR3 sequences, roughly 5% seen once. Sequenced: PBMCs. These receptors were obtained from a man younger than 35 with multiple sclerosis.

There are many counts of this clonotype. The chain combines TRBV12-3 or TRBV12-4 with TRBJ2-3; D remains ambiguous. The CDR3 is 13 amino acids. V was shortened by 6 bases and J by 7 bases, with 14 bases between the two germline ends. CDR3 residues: CASSPGSRHTQYF. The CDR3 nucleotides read TGTGCCAGCAGCCCAGGAAGTCGGCATACGCAGTATTTT.

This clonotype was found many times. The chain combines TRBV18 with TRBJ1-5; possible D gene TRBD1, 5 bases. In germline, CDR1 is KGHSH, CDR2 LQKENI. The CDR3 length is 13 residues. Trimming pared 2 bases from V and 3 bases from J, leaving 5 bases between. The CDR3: CASSPGANQPQHF. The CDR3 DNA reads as TGTGCCAGCTCACCAGGGGCCAATCAGCCCCAGCATTTT.

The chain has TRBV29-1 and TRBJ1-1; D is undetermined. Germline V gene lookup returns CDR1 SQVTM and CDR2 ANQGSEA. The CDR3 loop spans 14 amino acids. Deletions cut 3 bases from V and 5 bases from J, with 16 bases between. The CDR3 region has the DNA TGCAGCGTTGAGCCCACAGCCTCCAGGACTGAAGCTTTCTTT. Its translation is CSVEPTASRTEAFF.

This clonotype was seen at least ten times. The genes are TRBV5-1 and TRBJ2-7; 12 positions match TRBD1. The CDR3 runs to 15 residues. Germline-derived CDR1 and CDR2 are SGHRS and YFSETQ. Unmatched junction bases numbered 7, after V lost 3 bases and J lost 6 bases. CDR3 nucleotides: TGCGCCAGCAGCTCCACCGGGACAGGGGGCGTCGAGCAGTACTTC. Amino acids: CASSSTGTGGVEQYF.

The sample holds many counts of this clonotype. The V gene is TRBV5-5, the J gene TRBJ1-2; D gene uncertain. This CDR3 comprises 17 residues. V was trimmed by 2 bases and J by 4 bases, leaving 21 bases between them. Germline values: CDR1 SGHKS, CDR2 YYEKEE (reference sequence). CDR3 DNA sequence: TGTGCCAGCAGCTTATACTTTGGGCAGTTGATGTTCTATGGCTACACCTTC. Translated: CASSLYFGQLMFYGYTF.

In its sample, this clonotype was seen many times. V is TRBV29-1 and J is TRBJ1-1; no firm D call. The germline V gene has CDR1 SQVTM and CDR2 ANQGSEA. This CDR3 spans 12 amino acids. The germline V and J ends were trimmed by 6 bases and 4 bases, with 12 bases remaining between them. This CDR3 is CSVSRTGTEAFF. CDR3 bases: TGCAGCGTATCCAGGACGGGCACTGAAGCTTTCTTT.

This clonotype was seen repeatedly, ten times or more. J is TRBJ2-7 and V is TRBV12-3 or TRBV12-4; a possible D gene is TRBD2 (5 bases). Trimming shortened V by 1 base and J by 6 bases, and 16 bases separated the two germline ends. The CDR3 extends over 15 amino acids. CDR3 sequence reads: CASSLGLALFAEQYF. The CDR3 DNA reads TGTGCCAGCAGTTTAGGGCTAGCTTTATTCGCCGAGCAGTACTTC.

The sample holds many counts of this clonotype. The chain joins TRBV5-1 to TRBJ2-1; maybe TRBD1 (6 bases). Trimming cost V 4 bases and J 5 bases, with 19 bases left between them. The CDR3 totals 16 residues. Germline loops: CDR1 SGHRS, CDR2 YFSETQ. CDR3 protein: CASSKSQGPSHNEQFF. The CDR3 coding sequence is TGCGCCAGCAGCAAATCCCAGGGGCCGTCCCACAATGAGCAGTTCTTC. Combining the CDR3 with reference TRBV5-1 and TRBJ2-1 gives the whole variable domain KAGVTQTPRYLIKTRGQQVTLSCSPISGHRSVSWYQQTPGQGLQFLFEYFSETQRNKGNFPGRFSGRQFSNSRSEMNVSTLELGDSALYLCASSKSQGPSHNEQFFGPGTRLTVL.

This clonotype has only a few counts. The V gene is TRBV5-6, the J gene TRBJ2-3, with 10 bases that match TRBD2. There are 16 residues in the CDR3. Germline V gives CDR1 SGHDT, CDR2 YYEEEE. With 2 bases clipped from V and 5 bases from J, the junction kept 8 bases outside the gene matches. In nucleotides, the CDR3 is TGTGCCAGCAGCTTCAGAGTAGCGGGGGGCATAGATACGCAGTATTTT. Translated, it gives CASSFRVAGGIDTQYF.

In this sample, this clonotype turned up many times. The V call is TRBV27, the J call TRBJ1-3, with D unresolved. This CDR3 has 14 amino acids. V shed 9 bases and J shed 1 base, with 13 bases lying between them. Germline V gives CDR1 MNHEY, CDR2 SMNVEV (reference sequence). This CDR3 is CASRDGRSGNTIYF. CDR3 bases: TGTGCCAGTAGAGATGGGAGATCTGGAAACACCATATATTTT.

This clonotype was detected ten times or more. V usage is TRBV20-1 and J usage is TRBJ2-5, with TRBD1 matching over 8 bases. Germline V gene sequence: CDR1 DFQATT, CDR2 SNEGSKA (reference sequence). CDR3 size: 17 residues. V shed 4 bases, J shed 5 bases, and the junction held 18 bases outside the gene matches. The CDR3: CSAKELMRTGISETQYF. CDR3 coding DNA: TGCAGTGCTAAGGAGCTTATGAGGACAGGGATAAGTGAGACCCAGTACTTC.

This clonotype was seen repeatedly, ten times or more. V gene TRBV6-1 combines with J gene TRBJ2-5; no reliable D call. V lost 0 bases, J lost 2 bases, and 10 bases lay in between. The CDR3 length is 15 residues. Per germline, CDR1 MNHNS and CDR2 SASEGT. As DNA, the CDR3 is TGTGCCAGCAGTGAAGCACTGACTCGACAAGAGACCCAGTACTTC. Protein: CASSEALTRQETQYF.

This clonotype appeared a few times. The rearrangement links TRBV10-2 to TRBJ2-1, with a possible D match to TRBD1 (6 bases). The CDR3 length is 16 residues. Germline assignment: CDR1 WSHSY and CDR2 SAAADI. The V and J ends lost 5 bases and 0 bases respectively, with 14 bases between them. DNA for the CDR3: TGCGCCAGCAGTACGAACAGGGACCTCTCCTACAATGAGCAGTTCTTC. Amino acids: CASSTNRDLSYNEQFF.

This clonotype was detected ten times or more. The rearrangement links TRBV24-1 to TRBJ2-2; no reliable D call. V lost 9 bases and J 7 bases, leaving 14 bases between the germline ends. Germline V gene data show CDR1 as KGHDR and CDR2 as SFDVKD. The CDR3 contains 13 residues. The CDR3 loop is CATGPIHNGELFF. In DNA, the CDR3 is TGTGCCACCGGACCAATACATAACGGGGAGCTGTTTTTT.

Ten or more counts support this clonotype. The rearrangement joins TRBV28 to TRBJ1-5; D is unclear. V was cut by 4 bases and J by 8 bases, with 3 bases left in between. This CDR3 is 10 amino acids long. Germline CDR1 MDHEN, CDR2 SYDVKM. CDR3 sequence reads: CASSCEPQHF. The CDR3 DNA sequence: TGTGCCAGCAGTTGTGAGCCCCAGCATTTT.

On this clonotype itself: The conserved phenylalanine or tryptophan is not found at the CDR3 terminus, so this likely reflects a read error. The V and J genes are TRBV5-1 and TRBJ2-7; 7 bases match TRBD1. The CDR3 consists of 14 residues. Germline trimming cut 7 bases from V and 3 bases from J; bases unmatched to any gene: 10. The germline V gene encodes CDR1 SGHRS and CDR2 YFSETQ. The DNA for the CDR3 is TGCGCCAGCCAGGTGGGGACAGCTCTCTACGAGCAGTACAAC. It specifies CASQVGTALYEQYN.

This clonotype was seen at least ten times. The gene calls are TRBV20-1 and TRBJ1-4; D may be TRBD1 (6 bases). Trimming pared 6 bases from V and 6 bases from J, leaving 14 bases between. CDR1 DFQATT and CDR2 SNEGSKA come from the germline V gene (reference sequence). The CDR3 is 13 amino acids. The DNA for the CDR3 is TGCAGTGCCACCAGGGGTGTTGATGAAAAACTGTTTTTT. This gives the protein CSATRGVDEKLFF.

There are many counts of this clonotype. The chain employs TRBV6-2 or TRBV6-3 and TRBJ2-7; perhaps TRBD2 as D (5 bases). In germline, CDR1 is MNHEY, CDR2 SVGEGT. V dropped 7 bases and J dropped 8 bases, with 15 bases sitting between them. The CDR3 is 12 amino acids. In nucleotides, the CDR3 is TGTGCCAGCACTGGAGCGGCCCCCCAGCAGTACTTC. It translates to CASTGAAPQQYF.

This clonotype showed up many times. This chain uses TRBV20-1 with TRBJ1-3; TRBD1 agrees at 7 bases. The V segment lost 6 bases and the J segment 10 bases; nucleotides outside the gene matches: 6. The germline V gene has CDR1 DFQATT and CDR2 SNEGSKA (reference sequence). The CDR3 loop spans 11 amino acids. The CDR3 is CSAATGATIYF. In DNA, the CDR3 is TGCAGTGCCGCAACAGGGGCTACCATATATTTT.

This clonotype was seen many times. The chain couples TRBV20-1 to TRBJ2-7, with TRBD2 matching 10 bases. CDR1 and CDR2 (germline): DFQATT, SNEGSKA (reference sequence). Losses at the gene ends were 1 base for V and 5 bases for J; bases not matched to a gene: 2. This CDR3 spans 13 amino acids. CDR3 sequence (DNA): TGCAGTGCTAGAGGTGGACTAGCGGACGAGCAGTACTTC. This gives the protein CSARGGLADEQYF.

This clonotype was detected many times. CDR3 nucleotide sequence: TGCGCCAGCAGCCCCGGGACAGGGGGCTTCGAGCAGTACTTC. As protein: CASSPGTGGFEQYF. The chain is built from TRBV5-1 and TRBJ2-7; TRBD1 matches at 12 bases. Trimming cost V 4 bases and J 6 bases; bases outside gene matches: 5. Germline V gene sequence: CDR1 SGHRS, CDR2 YFSETQ. The CDR3 runs to 14 residues.

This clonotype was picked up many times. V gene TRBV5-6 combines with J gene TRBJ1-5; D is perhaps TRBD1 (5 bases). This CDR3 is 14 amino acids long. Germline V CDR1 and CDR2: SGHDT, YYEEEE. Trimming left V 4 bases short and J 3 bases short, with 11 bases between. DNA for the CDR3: TGTGCCAGCAGCGGCAGGGAGCACAATCAGCCCCAGCATTTT. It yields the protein CASSGREHNQPQHF.

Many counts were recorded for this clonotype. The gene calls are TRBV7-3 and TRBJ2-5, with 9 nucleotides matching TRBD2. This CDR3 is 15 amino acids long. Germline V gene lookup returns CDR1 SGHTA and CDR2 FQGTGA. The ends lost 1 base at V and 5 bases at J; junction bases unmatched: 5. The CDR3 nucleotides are TGTGCCAGCAGCTTAATGGCGGGAGGGCCGGAGACCCAGTACTTC. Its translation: CASSLMAGGPETQYF.

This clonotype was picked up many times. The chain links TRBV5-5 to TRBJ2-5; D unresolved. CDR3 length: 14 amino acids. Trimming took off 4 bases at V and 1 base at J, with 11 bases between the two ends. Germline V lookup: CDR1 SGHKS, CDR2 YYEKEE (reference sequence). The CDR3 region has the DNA TGTGCCAGCAGCCCCCGTGGCAGCCAAGAGACCCAGTACTTC. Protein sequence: CASSPRGSQETQYF.

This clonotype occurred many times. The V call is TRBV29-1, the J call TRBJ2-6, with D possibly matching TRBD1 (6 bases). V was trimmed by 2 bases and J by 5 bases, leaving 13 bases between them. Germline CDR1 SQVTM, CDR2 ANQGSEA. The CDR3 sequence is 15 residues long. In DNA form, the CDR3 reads TGCAGCGTTGAAATACAGGGTGAGAGGGCCAACGTCCTGACTTTC. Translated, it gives CSVEIQGERANVLTF.

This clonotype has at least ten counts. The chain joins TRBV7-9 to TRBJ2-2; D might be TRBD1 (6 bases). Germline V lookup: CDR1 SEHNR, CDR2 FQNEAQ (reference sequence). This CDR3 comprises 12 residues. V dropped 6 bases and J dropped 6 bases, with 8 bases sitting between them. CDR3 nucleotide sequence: TGTGCCAGCAGTACAGGGTCCGGGGAGCTGTTTTTT. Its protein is CASSTGSGELFF. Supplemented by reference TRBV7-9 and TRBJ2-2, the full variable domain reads DTGVSQNPRHKITKRGQNVTFRCDPISEHNRLYWYRQTLGQGPEFLTYFQNEAQLEKSRLLSDRFSAERPKGSFSTLEIQRTEQGDSAMYLCASSTGSGELFFGEGSRLTVL.

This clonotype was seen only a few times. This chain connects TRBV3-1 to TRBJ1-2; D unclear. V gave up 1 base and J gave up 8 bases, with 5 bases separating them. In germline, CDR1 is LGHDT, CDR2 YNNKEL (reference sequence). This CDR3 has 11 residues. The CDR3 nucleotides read TGTGCCAGCAGCCAAGCGGGCGGCTACACCTTC. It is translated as CASSQAGGYTF.

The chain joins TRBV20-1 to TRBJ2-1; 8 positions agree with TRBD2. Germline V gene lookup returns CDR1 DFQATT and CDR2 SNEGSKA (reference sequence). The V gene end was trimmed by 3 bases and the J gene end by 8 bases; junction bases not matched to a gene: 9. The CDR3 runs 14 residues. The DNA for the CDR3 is TGCAGTGCTAGTCCCGGACTAGCAAACGATGAGCAGTTCTTC. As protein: CSASPGLANDEQFF.